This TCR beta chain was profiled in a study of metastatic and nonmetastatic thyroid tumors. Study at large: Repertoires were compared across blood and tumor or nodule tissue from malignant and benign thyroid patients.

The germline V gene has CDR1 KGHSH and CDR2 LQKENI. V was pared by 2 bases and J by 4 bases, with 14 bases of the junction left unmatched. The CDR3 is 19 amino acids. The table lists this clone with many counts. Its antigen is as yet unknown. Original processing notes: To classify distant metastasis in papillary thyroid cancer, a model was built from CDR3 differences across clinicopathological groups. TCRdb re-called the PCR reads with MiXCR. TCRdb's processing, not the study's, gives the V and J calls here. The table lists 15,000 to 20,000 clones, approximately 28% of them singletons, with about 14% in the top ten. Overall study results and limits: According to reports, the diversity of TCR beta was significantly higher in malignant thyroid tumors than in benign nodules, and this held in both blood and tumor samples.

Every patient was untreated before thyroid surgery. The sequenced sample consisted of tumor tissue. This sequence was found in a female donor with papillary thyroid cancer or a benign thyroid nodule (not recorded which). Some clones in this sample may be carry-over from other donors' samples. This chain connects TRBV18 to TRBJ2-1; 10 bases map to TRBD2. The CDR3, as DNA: TGTGCCAGCTCACCAAAGAGACTAGCGGGCGGAAACGTATACAATGAGCAGTTCTTC. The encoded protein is CASSPKRLAGGNVYNEQFF.